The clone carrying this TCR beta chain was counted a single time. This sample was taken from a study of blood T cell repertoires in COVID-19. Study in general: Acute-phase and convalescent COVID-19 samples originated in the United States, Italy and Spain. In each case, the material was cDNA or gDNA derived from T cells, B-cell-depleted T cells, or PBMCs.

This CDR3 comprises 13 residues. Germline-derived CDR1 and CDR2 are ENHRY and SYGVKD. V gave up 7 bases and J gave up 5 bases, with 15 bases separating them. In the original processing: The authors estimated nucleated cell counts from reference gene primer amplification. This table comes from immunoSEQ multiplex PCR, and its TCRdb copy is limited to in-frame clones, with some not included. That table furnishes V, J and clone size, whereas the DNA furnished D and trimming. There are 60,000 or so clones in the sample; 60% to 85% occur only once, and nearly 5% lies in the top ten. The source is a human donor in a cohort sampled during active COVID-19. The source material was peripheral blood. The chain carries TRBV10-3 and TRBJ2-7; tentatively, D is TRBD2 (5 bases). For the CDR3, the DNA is TGTGCCATCAAAGCGGAAGATCTCCACGAGCAGTACTTC. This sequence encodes CAIKAEDLHEQYF.